These 20 T cell receptor beta chains were sequenced from one sample in a study of molecular identifiers for immune sequencing clone quantification. TCRdb re-derived calls from the PCR reads in MiXCR, one entry per CDR3 protein. The repertoire consists of about 510,000 distinct CDR3 sequences, with around 21% occurring once and the leading ten covering around 0.84%. Sequencing input: naive CD8+ T cells from blood, with Jurkat cell RNA spiked in. Subset reported: FACS-sorted CD8+CD4-CCR7+CD45RA+ naive T cells. The receptors shown here come from a human donor in good health. Some libraries in this study had Jurkat cell RNA spiked in.

With respect to this clonotype: This may stem from a read error, because a much larger clone lies one nucleotide away. The chain recombines TRBV6-5 with TRBJ2-6; tentative D call: TRBD1 (5 bases). There are 17 residues in the CDR3. Per germline, CDR1 MNHEY and CDR2 SVGAGI. The chain's CDR3 is CASSYSKVGSGASVLTF. The DNA of the CDR3 is TGTGCCAGCAGTTACTCAAAGGTGGGCTCTGGGGCCAGCGTCCTGACTTTC.

At least ten counts were recorded for this clonotype. The chain recombines TRBV20-1 with TRBJ2-7; TRBD2 might be the D (5 bases). Germline CDR1 DFQATT, CDR2 SNEGSKA (reference sequence). The CDR3 length is 12 residues. Trimming took 3 bases from V and 4 from J, leaving 10 bases between them. Written as DNA, the CDR3 is TGCAGTGCTAGGGTTTCGGGATACGAGCAGTACTTC. Translating gives CSARVSGYEQYF.

Notes on this clonotype: A read error may explain this, as a much larger clone is one base away. The genes are TRBV28 and TRBJ1-1; no definite D call. This CDR3 has 13 residues. Germline CDR1 MDHEN, CDR2 SYDVKM. As DNA, the CDR3 is TGTGCCATCCAAGGACGGATGAACGCTGAAGCTTTCTTT. This encodes CAIQGRMNAEAFF.

This clonotype has at least ten counts. V is TRBV14 and J is TRBJ2-3; the D is unclear. Germline CDR1 and CDR2: SGHDN and FVKESK. The CDR3 is made up of 15 amino acids. Between the trimmed V and J ends, which lost 1 base and 4 bases, there was a span of 12 bases. CDR3: CASSQAVFAADTQYF. DNA of the CDR3: TGTGCCAGCAGCCAAGCCGTTTTCGCGGCAGATACGCAGTATTTT.

About this clonotype: A clone one base away is much larger, so this may be a read error. The V and J genes are TRBV30 and TRBJ2-7; 8 bases align to TRBD2. V was pared by 2 bases and J by 6 bases, with 6 bases of the junction left unmatched. There are 13 residues in the CDR3. CDR1 is GTSNPN, CDR2 SVGIG, per germline (reference sequence). DNA for the CDR3: TGTGCCTGGAGTCCGAGCGGGAGTTTCGAGCAGTACTTC. Residues: CAWSPSGSFEQYF. The full variable domain, rest sourced from reference TRBV30 and TRBJ2-7, is SQTIHQWPATLVQPVGSPLSLECTVEGTSNPNLYWYRQAAGRGLQLLFYSVGIGQISSEVPQNLSASRPQDRQFILSSKKLLLSDSGFYLCAWSPSGSFEQYFGPGTRLTVT.

DNA for the CDR3: TGTGCCAGCAGTTCCCTTGAGACAGGGCAAGTCGCCCCCTACGAGCAGTACTTC. Protein sequence: CASSSLETGQVAPYEQYF. The genes are TRBV28 and TRBJ2-7; 7 bases match TRBD1. This CDR3 has 18 residues. CDR1 is MDHEN and CDR2 is SYDVKM in the germline V gene. The ends lost 4 bases at V and 2 bases at J; junction bases unmatched: 17.

This clonotype was seen repeatedly, ten times or more. The genes are TRBV7-9 and TRBJ1-1; 8 bases agree with TRBD1. This CDR3 is 13 amino acids long. The germline gives CDR1 SEHNR, CDR2 FQNEAQ (reference sequence). The trim removed 0 bases at V and 7 bases at J, leaving 1 base unmatched. The CDR3 sequence is CASSLATGGEAFF. In DNA, the CDR3 is TGTGCCAGCAGCTTAGCAACAGGGGGTGAAGCTTTCTTT.

This clonotype has at least ten counts. This rearrangement joins TRBV6-5 to TRBJ2-7; the match to TRBD1 covers 9 bases. This CDR3 is built from 15 residues. Trimming at V came to 5 bases and at J to 2 bases, leaving 7 bases not matched to a gene. Per the germline V gene, CDR1 is MNHEY and CDR2 is SVGAGI. The CDR3 region is CASSVGQGNTYEQYF. The CDR3 DNA reads as TGTGCCAGCAGTGTCGGACAGGGGAACACCTACGAGCAGTACTTC.

The chain uses TRBV5-6 and TRBJ2-3; D is ambiguous. Germline V gene lookup returns CDR1 SGHDT and CDR2 YYEEEE. V lost 1 base, J lost 2 bases, and 11 bases lay in between. CDR3 length: 15 amino acids. The CDR3 reads CASSLRRNPTDTQYF. In DNA, the CDR3 is TGTGCCAGCAGCTTGCGACGGAACCCCACAGATACGCAGTATTTT.

This clonotype was detected many times. The V gene is TRBV13, the J gene TRBJ2-7, with 7 nucleotides matching TRBD1. Germline V gene sequence: CDR1 PRHDT, CDR2 FYEKMQ (reference sequence). Unmatched junction bases numbered 7, after V lost 5 bases and J lost 3 bases. The CDR3 contains 14 residues. This CDR3 reads CASSPRDSYYEQYF. The DNA for the CDR3 is TGTGCCAGCAGCCCGAGGGACAGTTACTACGAGCAGTACTTC.

The V gene is TRBV20-1, the J gene TRBJ2-7; no firm D call. The CDR3 has 12 residues. CDR1 and CDR2 from the germline V gene are DFQATT and SNEGSKA (reference sequence). V lost 6 bases and J 7 bases, leaving 16 bases between the germline ends. The CDR3 reads CSAADGPTEQYF. The CDR3 DNA is TGCAGTGCGGCCGACGGACCTACGGAGCAGTACTTC.

Comment on this clonotype: A read error may produce the germline difference seen at one junction end. The chain couples TRBV4-1 to TRBJ2-7, with D perhaps assigned TRBD1 or TRBD2 (5 bases each). CDR3 length: 15 residues. Germline V gene data show CDR1 as MGHRA and CDR2 as YSYEKL. In DNA, the CDR3 is TGCGCCAGCAGCCAAGATGGGACGGCCAACTACGGGCAGTACTTC. It codes for CASSQDGTANYGQYF.

This clonotype was seen at least ten times. V gene TRBV7-9 combines with J gene TRBJ2-2; TRBD1 matches 8 bases. The germline gives CDR1 SEHNR, CDR2 FQNEAQ (reference sequence). The CDR3 covers 15 residues. V gave up 4 bases and J gave up 4 bases; unmatched junction bases: 5. The CDR3 DNA follows: TGTGCCAGCAGCTCCAGACAGGGGATCACCGGGGAGCTGTTTTTT. Its translation: CASSSRQGITGELFF. Supplemented by reference TRBV7-9 and TRBJ2-2, the full variable domain reads DTGVSQNPRHKITKRGQNVTFRCDPISEHNRLYWYRQTLGQGPEFLTYFQNEAQLEKSRLLSDRFSAERPKGSFSTLEIQRTEQGDSAMYLCASSSRQGITGELFFGEGSRLTVL.

This clonotype was observed a few times. The CDR3 sequence is CASSLSEYNEQFF. The CDR3 region has the DNA TGTGCCAGCAGCTTATCAGAATACAATGAGCAGTTCTTC. The chain is built from TRBV7-6 and TRBJ2-1; D gene ambiguous. CDR1 is SGHVS and CDR2 is FNYEAQ in the germline V gene. Trimming left V 2 bases short and J 4 bases short, with 6 bases between. The CDR3 loop spans 13 amino acids.

This clonotype was detected only a few times. The rearrangement links TRBV27 to TRBJ2-3, with D hard to call. The germline V gene has CDR1 MNHEY and CDR2 SMNVEV (reference sequence). V was trimmed by 2 bases and J by 5 bases, leaving 8 bases between them. The CDR3 contains 13 residues. CDR3 protein: CASSLTVGDTQYF. The CDR3 DNA is TGTGCCAGCAGTTTAACAGTTGGAGATACGCAGTATTTT.

In this sample, this clonotype turned up many times. This chain connects TRBV7-3 to TRBJ2-5, with 13 bases that match TRBD2. The CDR3 extends over 15 amino acids. V lost 8 bases to trimming and J lost 2 bases; unmatched junction nucleotides: 5. Germline loops: CDR1 SGHTA, CDR2 FQGTGA. CDR3 bases: TGTGCCAGCGGAATGGGACTAGCGGGGCAAGAGACCCAGTACTTC. Translating gives CASGMGLAGQETQYF.

The DNA of the CDR3 is TGCAGTGCTACCGACAGGGTTGCTCAGCCCCAGCATTTT. Its translation: CSATDRVAQPQHF. V is TRBV20-1 and J is TRBJ1-5; 7 positions match TRBD1. After removal of 4 bases from V and 6 bases from J, the junction contained 6 bases not matched to a gene. The CDR3 is 13 residues long. Per the germline V gene, CDR1 is DFQATT and CDR2 is SNEGSKA (reference sequence).

This clonotype was counted only a few times. The chain joins TRBV5-6 to TRBJ2-1, with D possibly TRBD1 on 5 matching bases. The germline gives CDR1 SGHDT, CDR2 YYEEEE. This CDR3 has 15 residues. The V end was cut by 1 base, the J end by 10 bases, with 18 bases between. CDR3 protein: CASSLQGPSPLEQFF. The DNA of the CDR3 is TGTGCCAGCAGCTTGCAGGGCCCTTCTCCATTAGAGCAGTTCTTC.

Details on this clonotype: A much bigger clone sits one base away, suggesting this may be a read error. This sequence joins TRBV9 and TRBJ2-5, with D perhaps matching TRBD2 (5 bases). Germline V gene sequence: CDR1 SGDLS, CDR2 YYNGEE. This CDR3 spans 15 amino acids. The CDR3 sequence is CASSVGRGKQETQSF. The CDR3 DNA reads as TGTGCCAGCAGCGTAGGTCGGGGAAAACAAGAGACCCAGTCCTTC. Variable domain in full (rest from reference TRBV9 and TRBJ2-5): DSGVTQTPKHLITATGQRVTLRCSPRSGDLSVYWYQQSLDQGLQFLIQYYNGEERAKGNILERFSAQQFPDLHSELNLSSLELGDSALYFCASSVGRGKQETQSFGPGTRLLVL.

This clonotype was seen only a few times. The chain is built from TRBV11-2 and TRBJ2-5; D call uncertain. Germline values: CDR1 SGHAT, CDR2 FQNNGV. The CDR3 has 12 amino acids. Between the trimmed V and J ends, which lost 5 bases and 4 bases, there was a span of 8 bases. CDR3 in amino acids: CASSPFAETQYF. CDR3 DNA: TGTGCCAGCAGCCCCTTTGCAGAGACCCAGTACTTC.